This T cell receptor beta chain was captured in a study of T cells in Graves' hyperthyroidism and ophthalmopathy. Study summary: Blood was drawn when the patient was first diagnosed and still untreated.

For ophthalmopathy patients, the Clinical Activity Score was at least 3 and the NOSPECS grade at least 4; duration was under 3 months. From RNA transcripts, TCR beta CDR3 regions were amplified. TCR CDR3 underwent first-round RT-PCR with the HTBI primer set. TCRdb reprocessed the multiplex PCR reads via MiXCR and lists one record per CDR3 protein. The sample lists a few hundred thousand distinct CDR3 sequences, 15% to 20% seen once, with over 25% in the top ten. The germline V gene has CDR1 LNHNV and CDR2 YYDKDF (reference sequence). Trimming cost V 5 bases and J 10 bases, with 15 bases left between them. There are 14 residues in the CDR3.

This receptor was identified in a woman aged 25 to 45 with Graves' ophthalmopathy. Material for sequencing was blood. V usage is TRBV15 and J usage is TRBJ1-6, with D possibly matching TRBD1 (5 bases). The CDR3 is CATSPGTGPSPLHF. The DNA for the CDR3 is TGTGCCACCAGCCCGGGGACGGGTCCGTCACCCCTCCACTTT.